The following is a T cell receptor (beta chain) sequence with its context. As yet, its antigen is unknown. A much larger clone differs from this one at a single base, so this may be a read error. The data belong to a study of post-analysis software for immune sequencing data. Background on the study: Relapsing-remitting, secondary progressive and progressive-relapsing forms of multiple sclerosis all featured among disease courses.

Regarding the study as a whole: The study found TRBV5-6, TRBV5-1 and TRBV20-1 among 5 or 6 TRBV segments more frequent in patients than controls. There was significantly lower normalized Chao1 diversity in multiple sclerosis patients than in controls. Strong same-batch co-clustering of samples appeared with F measure clustering.

TCR beta cDNA libraries included unique molecular identifiers. TCRdb reanalysed the PCR reads using MiXCR and keeps one entry per CDR3 protein. The sample contains approximately 160,000 distinct CDR3 sequences, around 28% of which appear only once. The CDR3 is 15 residues long. Germline assignment: CDR1 SGHRS and CDR2 YFSETQ. The V gene end was trimmed by 1 base and the J gene end by 11 bases; junction bases not matched to a gene: 13. This receptor was obtained from a girl between 5 and 17 years old with multiple sclerosis. Sequencing was performed on blood. The V gene is TRBV5-1, the J gene TRBJ2-5; 8 bases line up with TRBD1. The CDR3 loop is CASSLQGATSNEQYF. CDR3 DNA: TGCGCCAGCAGCTTGCAGGGGGCTACTTCCAATGAGCAGTACTTC.